This TCR beta chain was identified in a study of cytomegalovirus exposure and HLA in healthy donors. PCR primers comprised 60 Vbeta and 13 Jbeta primers. Assay used: immunoSEQ multiplex PCR; TCRdb lists only in-frame clones, some missing. The repertoire has over 100,000 clones, 80% to 85% of them found once; the top ten carry under 2.5%. The germline V gene encodes CDR1 SNHLY and CDR2 FYNNEI. Trimming took 1 base from V and 9 from J, leaving 16 bases between them. The CDR3 consists of 14 residues. Regarding the study as a whole: In a later analysis, a genetic analysis reported fewer productive-TCR N-insertions in an Asian-associated ancestry cluster than the cohort average. Earlier analysis found most TCR beta V segments productive about 90% or about 30% of the time.

Turning to this clone: The antigen remains unidentified.

This TCR derives from a man under 40 in good health and CMV-seronegative. The chain combines TRBV2 with TRBJ2-7, with D possibly TRBD2 on 5 matching bases. Sequencing was carried out using PBMCs. This CDR3 reads CASSEVEWSGAQYF. The DNA for the CDR3 is TGTGCCAGCAGTGAAGTGGAATGGAGCGGTGCGCAGTACTTC.